Presented here are 28 T cell receptor beta chains from one specimen sequenced in a study of T cell repertoires in cytomegalovirus infection. A single record per CDR3 protein comes from TCRdb applying MiXCR to the reads. The sample has fewer than 350,000 distinct CDR3 sequences, more than 8% seen once; the top ten hold about 4.5%. The sequencing input was PBMCs. These receptors came from a human donor in good health (CMV status not recorded). Some clones in this sample may be carry-over from other donors' samples.

This clonotype was counted only a few times. The rearrangement joins TRBV20-1 to TRBJ2-7; 9 nucleotides match TRBD2. The germline CDR1 and CDR2 sequences are DFQATT and SNEGSKA (reference sequence). This CDR3 is built from 15 residues. V shed 6 bases, J shed 5 bases, and the junction held 14 bases outside the gene matches. CDR3 nucleotide sequence: TGCAGTGCCCCAGGGGGTAGCGGGAGTGTCGACGAGCAGTACTTC. Its translation: CSAPGGSGSVDEQYF.

This clonotype has at least ten counts. This chain connects TRBV2 to TRBJ2-7, with D hard to call. CDR1 and CDR2 from the germline V gene are SNHLY and FYNNEI. Trimming stripped 1 base from V and 1 base from J, with 11 bases between. The CDR3 length is 15 residues. The CDR3 bases are TGTGCCAGCAGTGAAGGGGGAAGGAGATCCTACGAGCAGTACTTC. It codes for CASSEGGRRSYEQYF.

At least ten counts were recorded for this clonotype. This chain links TRBV7-8 with TRBJ2-3, with 9 nucleotides matching TRBD1. V lost 4 bases, J lost 6 bases, and 11 bases stayed unmatched. Germline V gene lookup returns CDR1 SGHVS and CDR2 FQNEAQ. The CDR3 is made up of 16 amino acids. The CDR3 DNA is TGTGCCAGCAGCTCCGTAGGGGACAGGGAATGGGATACGCAGTATTTT. Translated: CASSSVGDREWDTQYF.

This clonotype appeared many times. This sequence joins TRBV7-9 and TRBJ1-5, with D hard to call. The CDR3 contains 14 residues. The germline CDR1 and CDR2 sequences are SEHNR and FQNEAQ (reference sequence). V was clipped by 7 bases and J by 1 base, with 11 bases between them. CDR3 residues: CASTLGGSNQPQHF. The CDR3, as DNA: TGTGCCAGCACTCTCGGTGGGAGCAATCAGCCCCAGCATTTT.

The V gene is TRBV29-1, the J gene TRBJ2-3; no firm D call. The CDR3 consists of 11 residues. V lost 6 bases, J lost 4 bases, and 8 bases lay in between. Germline V gene sequence: CDR1 SQVTM, CDR2 ANQGSEA. This CDR3 reads CSVADPDTQYF. In DNA, the CDR3 is TGCAGCGTAGCAGATCCAGATACGCAGTATTTT.

In its sample, this clonotype was seen a few times. The chain joins TRBV20-1 to TRBJ2-7; tentative D call: TRBD1 (5 bases). The V and J ends lost 0 bases and 3 bases respectively, with 12 bases between them. The CDR3 is 14 residues long. CDR1 is DFQATT, CDR2 SNEGSKA, per germline (reference sequence). The CDR3 loop reads CSARDLDRDYEQYF. The CDR3 DNA sequence: TGCAGTGCTAGAGACCTCGACAGAGACTACGAGCAGTACTTC.

Points on this clonotype: A single base separates this from a much larger clone, so it may be a read error. The chain joins TRBV11-2 to TRBJ1-1; D call uncertain. The CDR3 has 13 amino acids. V was shortened by 4 bases and J by 3 bases, with 9 bases between the two germline ends. The germline V gene encodes CDR1 SGHAT and CDR2 FQNNGV. CDR3 loop: CASSSGVDTEAFF. The CDR3 DNA sequence: TGTGCCAGCAGCTCAGGAGTGGACACTGAAGCTTTCTTT.

Many counts were recorded for this clonotype. The chain links TRBV7-2 to TRBJ2-2; possibly TRBD1 or TRBD2 for D (6 bases each). V was trimmed by 6 bases and J by 6 bases, leaving 20 bases between them. The CDR3 has 16 residues. The germline V gene has CDR1 SGHTA and CDR2 FQGNSA. CDR3 nucleotides: TGTGCCAGCAGATTTGCGGGGCTCGGGGGCGCCGGGGAGCTGTTTTTT. It codes for CASRFAGLGGAGELFF.

This clonotype was recorded at least ten times. The chain joins TRBV6-5 to TRBJ1-5; D is perhaps TRBD1 (6 bases). The CDR3 spans 13 residues. V lost 6 bases and J 3 bases, leaving 9 bases between the germline ends. The V gene's germline CDR1 is MNHEY and CDR2 SVGAGI. CDR3 sequence reads: CASSYRVNQPQHF. CDR3 DNA: TGTGCCAGCAGCTACAGGGTCAATCAGCCCCAGCATTTT.

This clonotype was recorded many times. The chain couples TRBV7-2 to TRBJ1-2; 7 nucleotides line up with TRBD1. The CDR3 sequence is 16 residues long. From germline, CDR1 is SGHTA and CDR2 FQGNSA. Trimming took 5 bases from V and 8 from J; bases not matched to a gene: 17. The CDR3 region is CASSPRGTAGNRGYTF. The CDR3 bases are TGTGCCAGCAGCCCCCGAGGGACAGCTGGGAATCGCGGCTACACCTTC.

The chain is built from TRBV12-5 and TRBJ2-2; D is possibly TRBD2 (6 bases). Germline V gene data show CDR1 as LGHNT and CDR2 as FRNRAP. V was clipped by 5 bases and J by 6 bases, with 10 bases between them. The CDR3 is 13 amino acids. CDR3 nucleotides: TGTGCTAGTGGTCACCCTAGCGCCGGGGAGCTGTTTTTT. This gives the protein CASGHPSAGELFF.

With respect to this clonotype: A read error is possible here, since a much larger clone lies one base away. The chain joins TRBV7-2 to TRBJ2-3; weak D call: TRBD1 (7 bases). CDR3 size: 16 residues. In germline, CDR1 is SGHTA, CDR2 FQGNSA. The CDR3 loop is CASSLILGGRTGTQYF. For the CDR3, the DNA is TGTGCCAGCAGCTTAATCTTGGGGGGAAGGACAGGTACGCAGTATTTT.

This clonotype was picked up many times. This chain uses TRBV7-9 with TRBJ1-2; maybe TRBD1 (5 bases). Deletions cut 4 bases from V and 0 bases from J, with 9 bases between. CDR1 and CDR2 from the germline V gene are SEHNR and FQNEAQ (reference sequence). The CDR3 is 14 amino acids. CDR3 sequence reads: CASSSGGTNYGYTF. In nucleotides, the CDR3 is TGTGCCAGCAGCTCTGGGGGAACTAACTATGGCTACACCTTC.

This clonotype was counted ten times or more. J is TRBJ1-5 and V is TRBV7-2; 7 bases are shared with TRBD1. The CDR3 spans 15 residues. V lost 5 bases to trimming and J lost 0 bases; unmatched junction nucleotides: 4. CDR1 and CDR2 from the germline V gene are SGHTA and FQGNSA. CDR3 amino acids: CASSAGQLSNQPQHF. The CDR3 bases are TGTGCCAGCAGCGCGGGACAGCTTAGCAATCAGCCCCAGCATTTT.

V and J are TRBV10-3 and TRBJ1-3, with 7 bases lining up with TRBD1. V dropped 9 bases and J dropped 2; count of bases not matched to a gene: 7. The CDR3 length is 14 residues. Germline V gene lookup returns CDR1 ENHRY and CDR2 SYGVKD. The CDR3 sequence is CAIALTGTGNTIYF. The DNA for the CDR3 is TGTGCCATTGCCCTGACAGGGACTGGAAACACCATATATTTT.

The chain carries TRBV6-6 and TRBJ1-1; D is uncertain. The CDR3 sequence is 13 residues long. The germline CDR1 and CDR2 sequences are MNHNY and SVGAGI (reference sequence). Trimming cost V 0 bases and J 7 bases, with 9 bases left between them. DNA of the CDR3: TGTGCCAGCAGTTACTCGAGGAGAGATGAAGCTTTCTTT. The encoded protein is CASSYSRRDEAFF.

The sample holds a few counts of this clonotype. CDR3 DNA: TGTGCCAGCAGCTTAGCGGGTTTCTATAGCAATCAGCCCCAGCATTTT. Translating it yields CASSLAGFYSNQPQHF. V gene TRBV7-2 combines with J gene TRBJ1-5, with unresolved D. V was clipped by 0 bases and J by 0 bases, with 9 bases between them. The germline gives CDR1 SGHTA, CDR2 FQGNSA. The CDR3 sequence is 16 residues long.

In its sample, this clonotype was seen a few times. This chain uses TRBV7-8 with TRBJ1-2; D call uncertain. The CDR3 covers 13 residues. In germline, CDR1 is SGHVS, CDR2 FQNEAQ. Trimming removed 1 base at V and 8 bases at J, with 11 bases between. Here the CDR3 DNA reads TGTGCCAGCAGCTTAGTAGGAAGGCAAGGCTACACCTTC. This encodes CASSLVGRQGYTF.

The J gene is TRBJ2-5, the V gene TRBV7-9; 7 nucleotides align to TRBD1. With 1 base clipped from V and 6 bases from J, the junction kept 5 bases outside the gene matches. CDR1 is SEHNR and CDR2 is FQNEAQ in the germline V gene (reference sequence). CDR3 length: 14 amino acids. This chain's CDR3 is CASSLEGGSKTQYF. DNA for the CDR3: TGTGCCAGCAGCTTAGAAGGGGGCAGTAAGACCCAGTACTTC.

This clonotype was seen ten or more times. This CDR3 reads CASSLRVGSGSYNEQFF. The CDR3 DNA reads as TGTGCCAGCAGCTTAAGGGTCGGATCGGGGTCCTACAATGAGCAGTTCTTC. The chain is built from TRBV7-3 and TRBJ2-1, with D possibly matching TRBD2 (5 bases). Looked up from germline, CDR1 is SGHTA and CDR2 is FQGTGA. V was cut by 1 base and J by 1 base, with 14 bases left in between. The CDR3 is 17 amino acids.

This clonotype was detected only a few times. V usage is TRBV19 and J usage is TRBJ2-3; 9 nucleotides match TRBD1. With 5 bases clipped from V and 3 bases from J, the junction kept 6 bases outside the gene matches. CDR3 length equals 15 residues. CDR1 and CDR2 from the germline V gene are LNHDA and SQIVND (reference sequence). DNA for the CDR3: TGTGCCAGTAGTGACGGACAGGGGAAGACAGATACGCAGTATTTT. Translating it yields CASSDGQGKTDTQYF.

This clonotype was found a few times. The chain is built from TRBV7-3 and TRBJ2-6, with TRBD2 matching over 8 bases. V was clipped by 1 base and J by 0 bases; unmatched bases: 5. Germline loops: CDR1 SGHTA, CDR2 FQGTGA. This CDR3 comprises 18 residues. CDR3: CASSLKTSGYSGANVLTF. The CDR3 DNA follows: TGTGCCAGCAGCTTAAAAACTAGCGGCTACTCTGGGGCCAACGTCCTGACTTTC.

This clonotype was detected ten times or more. The rearrangement links TRBV19 to TRBJ2-7, with D tentatively TRBD1 (6 bases). V was clipped by 6 bases and J by 3 bases, with 21 bases between them. This CDR3 has 16 residues. Germline V gives CDR1 LNHDA, CDR2 SQIVND (reference sequence). Here the CDR3 reads CASRHPRQGRGYEQYF. The CDR3 DNA is TGTGCCAGTAGGCACCCCCGGCAGGGGAGAGGCTACGAGCAGTACTTC.

This clonotype was counted between two and nine times. The chain couples TRBV11-2 to TRBJ2-5; 10 bases fit TRBD2. The CDR3 has 17 amino acids. Looked up from germline, CDR1 is SGHAT and CDR2 is FQNNGV. Germline trimming cut 2 bases from V and 2 bases from J; bases unmatched to any gene: 8. CDR3 sequence reads: CASSLKAGGRIQETQYF. The CDR3, as DNA: TGTGCCAGCAGCTTAAAAGCGGGGGGGCGGATTCAAGAGACCCAGTACTTC.

Many counts were recorded for this clonotype. The V and J genes are TRBV27 and TRBJ1-2; a possible D gene is TRBD1 (6 bases). This CDR3 has 14 residues. Between the trimmed V and J ends, which lost 5 bases and 3 bases, there was a span of 13 bases. Germline CDR1 MNHEY, CDR2 SMNVEV (reference sequence). In DNA form, the CDR3 reads TGTGCCAGCAGTCCCCAGGGGACCTACTATGGCTACACCTTC. Translated: CASSPQGTYYGYTF.

CDR3 amino acids: CASSKRGDYYEQYF. The CDR3 DNA reads as TGTGCCAGCAGCAAGAGGGGAGATTACTACGAGCAGTACTTC. The rearrangement uses TRBV7-2 and TRBJ2-7; D tentatively fits TRBD1 or TRBD2 (5 bases each). This CDR3 comprises 14 residues. The V end lost 5 bases, the J end lost 3 bases, and 14 bases lay between the germline ends. From germline, CDR1 is SGHTA and CDR2 FQGNSA.

The CDR3 region is CASSSRTGAGREQYF. The CDR3 bases are TGTGCCAGCAGCTCCCGGACAGGGGCAGGGCGAGAGCAGTACTTC. The V and J genes are TRBV7-2 and TRBJ2-7; 9 positions agree with TRBD1. Unmatched junction bases numbered 11, after V lost 4 bases and J lost 7 bases. CDR3 length: 15 residues. Germline loops: CDR1 SGHTA, CDR2 FQGNSA.

The sample holds many counts of this clonotype. J is TRBJ2-1 and V is TRBV7-2; 13 bases fit TRBD2. This CDR3 has 17 amino acids. Germline trimming cut 3 bases from V and 2 bases from J; bases unmatched to any gene: 4. Germline CDR1 is SGHTA and CDR2 is FQGNSA. The CDR3: CASSFRTSGGAYNEQFF. The CDR3 nucleotides read TGTGCCAGCAGCTTTCGGACTAGCGGGGGCGCCTACAATGAGCAGTTCTTC.